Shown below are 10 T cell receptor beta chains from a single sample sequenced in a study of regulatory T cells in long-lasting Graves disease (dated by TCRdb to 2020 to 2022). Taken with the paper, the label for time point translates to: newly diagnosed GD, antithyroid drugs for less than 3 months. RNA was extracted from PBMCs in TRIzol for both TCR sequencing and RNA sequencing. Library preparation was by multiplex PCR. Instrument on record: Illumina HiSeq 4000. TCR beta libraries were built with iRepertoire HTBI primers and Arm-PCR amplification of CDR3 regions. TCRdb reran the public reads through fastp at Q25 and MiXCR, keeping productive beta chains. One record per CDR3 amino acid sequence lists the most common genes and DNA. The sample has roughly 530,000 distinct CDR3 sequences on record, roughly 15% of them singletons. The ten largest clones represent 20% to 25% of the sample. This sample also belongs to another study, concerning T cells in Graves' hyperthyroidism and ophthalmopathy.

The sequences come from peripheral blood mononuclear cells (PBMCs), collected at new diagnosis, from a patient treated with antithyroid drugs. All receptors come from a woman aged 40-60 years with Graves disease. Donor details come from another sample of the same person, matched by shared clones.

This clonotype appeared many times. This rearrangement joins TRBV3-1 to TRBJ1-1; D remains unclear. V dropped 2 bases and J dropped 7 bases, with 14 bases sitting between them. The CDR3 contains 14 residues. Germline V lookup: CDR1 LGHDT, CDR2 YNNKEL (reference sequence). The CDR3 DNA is TGTGCCAGCAGCCAATTGGGTAGACCGAATGAAGCTTTCTTT. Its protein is CASSQLGRPNEAFF.

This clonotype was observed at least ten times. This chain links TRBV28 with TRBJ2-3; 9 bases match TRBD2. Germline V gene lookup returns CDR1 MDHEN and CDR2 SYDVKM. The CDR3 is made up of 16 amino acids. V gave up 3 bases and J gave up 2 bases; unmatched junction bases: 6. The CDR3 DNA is TGTGCCAGCAGTTTTCGGGCGGGGGGGCCCACAGATACGCAGTATTTT. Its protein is CASSFRAGGPTDTQYF.

The DNA for the CDR3 is TGTGCCAGCAGCTCGATATCTGGGGATGGCATTGAAGCTTTCTTT. Its protein product is CASSSISGDGIEAFF. The gene calls are TRBV5-6 and TRBJ1-1; no clear D gene. This CDR3 is built from 15 residues. V was clipped by 3 bases and J by 7 bases, with 19 bases between them. The V gene's germline CDR1 is SGHDT and CDR2 YYEEEE.

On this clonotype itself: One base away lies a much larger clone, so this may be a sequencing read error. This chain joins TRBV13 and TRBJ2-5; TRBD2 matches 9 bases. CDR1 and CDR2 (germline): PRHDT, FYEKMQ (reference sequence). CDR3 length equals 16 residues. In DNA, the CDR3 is TGTGCCAGCAGCTCCCCGGGCGGGGGGGCCCAAGAGGCCCAGTACTTC. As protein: CASSSPGGGAQEAQYF.

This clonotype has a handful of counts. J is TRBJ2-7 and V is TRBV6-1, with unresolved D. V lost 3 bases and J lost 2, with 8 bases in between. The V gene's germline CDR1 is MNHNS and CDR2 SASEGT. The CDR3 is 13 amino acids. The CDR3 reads CASSDVRTYEQYF. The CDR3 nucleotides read TGTGCCAGCAGTGACGTTCGGACCTACGAGCAGTACTTC.

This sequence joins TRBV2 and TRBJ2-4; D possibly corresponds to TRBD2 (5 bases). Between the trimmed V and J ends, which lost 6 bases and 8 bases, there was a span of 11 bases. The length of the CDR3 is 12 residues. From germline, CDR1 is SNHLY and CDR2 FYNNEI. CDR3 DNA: TGTGCCAGCAGCAGGACCGGGGACATTCAGTACTTC. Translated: CASSRTGDIQYF.

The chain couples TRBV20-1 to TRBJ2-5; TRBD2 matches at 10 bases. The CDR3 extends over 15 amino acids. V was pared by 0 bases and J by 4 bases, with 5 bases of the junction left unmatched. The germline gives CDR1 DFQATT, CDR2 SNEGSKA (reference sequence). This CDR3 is CSARESGGASETQYF. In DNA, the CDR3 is TGCAGTGCTAGAGAGAGCGGGGGGGCATCAGAGACCCAGTACTTC.

CDR3 loop: CASSLEGHGTYEQYF. DNA for the CDR3: TGCGCCAGCAGCTTGGAGGGACACGGAACCTACGAGCAGTACTTC. The V and J genes are TRBV5-1 and TRBJ2-7; D is possibly TRBD1 (6 bases). Germline values: CDR1 SGHRS, CDR2 YFSETQ. The CDR3 loop spans 15 amino acids. V was pared by 0 bases and J by 2 bases, with 12 bases between.

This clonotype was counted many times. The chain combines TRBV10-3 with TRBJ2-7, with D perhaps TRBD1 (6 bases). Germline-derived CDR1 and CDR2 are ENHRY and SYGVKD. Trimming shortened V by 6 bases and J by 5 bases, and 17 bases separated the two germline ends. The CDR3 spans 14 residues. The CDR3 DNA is TGTGCCATCAGGGGGACATCCCAAGGGAACGAGCAGTACTTC. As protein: CAIRGTSQGNEQYF.

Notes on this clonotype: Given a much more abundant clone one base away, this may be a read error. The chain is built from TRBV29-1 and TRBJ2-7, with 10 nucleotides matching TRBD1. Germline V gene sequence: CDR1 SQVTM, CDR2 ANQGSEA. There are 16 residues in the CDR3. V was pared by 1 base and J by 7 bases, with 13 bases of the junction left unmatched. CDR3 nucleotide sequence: TGCAGCGTTGAAGGACCCCCGGGACAGGGGAAGAATGAGCAGTACTTC. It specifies CSVEGPPGQGKNEQYF.